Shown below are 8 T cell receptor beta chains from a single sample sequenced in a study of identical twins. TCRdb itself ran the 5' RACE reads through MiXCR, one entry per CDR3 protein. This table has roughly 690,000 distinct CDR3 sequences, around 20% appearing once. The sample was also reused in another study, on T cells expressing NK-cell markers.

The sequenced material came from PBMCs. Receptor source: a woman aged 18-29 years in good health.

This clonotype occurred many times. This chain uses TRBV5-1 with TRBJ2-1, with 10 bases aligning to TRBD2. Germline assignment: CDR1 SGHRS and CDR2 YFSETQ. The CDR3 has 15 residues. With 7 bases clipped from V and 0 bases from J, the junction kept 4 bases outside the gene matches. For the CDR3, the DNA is TGCGCCAGCGGCATAGCGGGGGGCTCCTACAATGAGCAGTTCTTC. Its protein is CASGIAGGSYNEQFF.

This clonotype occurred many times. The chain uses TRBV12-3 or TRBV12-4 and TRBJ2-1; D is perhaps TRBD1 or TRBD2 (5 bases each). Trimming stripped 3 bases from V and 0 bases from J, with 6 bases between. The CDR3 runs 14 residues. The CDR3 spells CASSFGTSYNEQFF. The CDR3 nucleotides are TGTGCCAGCAGTTTTGGGACCTCCTACAATGAGCAGTTCTTC.

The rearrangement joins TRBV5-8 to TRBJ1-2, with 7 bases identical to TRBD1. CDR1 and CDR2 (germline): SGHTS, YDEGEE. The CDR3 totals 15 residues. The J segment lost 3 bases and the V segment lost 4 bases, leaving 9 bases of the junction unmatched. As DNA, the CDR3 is TGTGCCAGCAGCCCGAAGGGACAGTCGCACTATGGCTACACCTTC. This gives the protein CASSPKGQSHYGYTF.

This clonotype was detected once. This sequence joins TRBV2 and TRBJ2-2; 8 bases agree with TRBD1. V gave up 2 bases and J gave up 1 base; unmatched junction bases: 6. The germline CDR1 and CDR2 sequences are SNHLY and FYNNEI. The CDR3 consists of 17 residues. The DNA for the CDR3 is TGTGCCAGCAGTGAACGACGCGGACAGGGGAACACCGGGGAGCTGTTTTTT. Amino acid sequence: CASSERRGQGNTGELFF.

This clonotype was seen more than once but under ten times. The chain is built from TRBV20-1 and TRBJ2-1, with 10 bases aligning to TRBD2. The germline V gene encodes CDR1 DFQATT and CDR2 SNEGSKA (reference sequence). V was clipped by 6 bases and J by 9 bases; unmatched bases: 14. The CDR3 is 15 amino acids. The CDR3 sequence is CSAIAGGSGLSEQFF. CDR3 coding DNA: TGCAGTGCGATAGCGGGAGGCTCTGGGCTGAGTGAGCAGTTCTTC.

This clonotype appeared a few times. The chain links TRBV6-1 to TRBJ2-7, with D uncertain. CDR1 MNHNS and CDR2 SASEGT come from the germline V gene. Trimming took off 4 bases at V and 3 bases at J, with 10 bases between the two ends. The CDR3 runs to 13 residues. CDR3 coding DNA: TGTGCCAGCAGTGGCCGGCTATACTACGAGCAGTACTTC. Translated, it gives CASSGRLYYEQYF.

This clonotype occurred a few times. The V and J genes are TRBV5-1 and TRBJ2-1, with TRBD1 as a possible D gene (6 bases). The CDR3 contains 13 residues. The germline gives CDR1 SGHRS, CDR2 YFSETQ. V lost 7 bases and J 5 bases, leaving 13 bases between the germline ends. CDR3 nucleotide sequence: TGCGCCAGCGGTCGACAGGAACACAATGAGCAGTTCTTC. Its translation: CASGRQEHNEQFF.

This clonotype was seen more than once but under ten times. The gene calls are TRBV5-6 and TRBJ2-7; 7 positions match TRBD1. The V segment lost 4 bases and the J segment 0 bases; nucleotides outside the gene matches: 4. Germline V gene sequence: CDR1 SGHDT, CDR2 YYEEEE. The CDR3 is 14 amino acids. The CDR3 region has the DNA TGTGCCAGCAGCGGACAGGTGAGCTCCTACGAGCAGTACTTC. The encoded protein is CASSGQVSSYEQYF.